This T cell receptor beta chain was captured by sequencing in a study of regulatory T cells in long-lasting Graves disease. Time point described: persistent/refractory GD, antithyroid drugs over 5 years with positive TRAb. Preparation of the TCR library used RNA extracted from PBMCs. Germline lookup yields CDR1 SGHRS and CDR2 YFSETQ. With 0 bases removed from V and 0 bases from J, the gap between germline ends came to 9 bases. CDR3 size: 15 residues. General study findings and limits: Persistent patients shared more public clonotypes (over 2,500) than new patients (about 960).

This clonotype was detected a few times. Its specificity is unknown. The authors built TCR beta libraries using iRepertoire HTBI primers and Arm-PCR of CDR3 regions. Under the authors' procedure: Overall, samples carried around 60 TRBV and more than 13 TRBJ segments. TCRdb processed the multiplex PCR reads anew with MiXCR; each CDR3 protein has one entry. What appears here as the V and J calls and clone size reflects TCRdb's work, not the paper's. The table shows a few hundred thousand distinct CDR3 sequences, with about 25% occurring only once. The chain recombines TRBV5-1 with TRBJ1-1; D is uncertain. The sequences come from peripheral blood mononuclear cells (PBMCs), collected when the disease was refractory, from a patient treated with antithyroid drugs. The TCR comes from a female donor with Graves disease. CDR3 amino acids: CASSLEHLMNTEAFF. The CDR3 region has the DNA TGCGCCAGCAGCTTGGAACACCTTATGAACACTGAAGCTTTCTTT. Full variable domain (remainder filled in from reference TRBV5-1 and TRBJ1-1): KAGVTQTPRYLIKTRGQQVTLSCSPISGHRSVSWYQQTPGQGLQFLFEYFSETQRNKGNFPGRFSGRQFSNSRSEMNVSTLELGDSALYLCASSLEHLMNTEAFFGQGTRLTVV.